These 9 T cell receptor beta chains were sequenced from one sample in a study of Ad26.COV2.S vaccination and SARS-CoV-2 variants. Assay used: immunoSEQ multiplex PCR; TCRdb lists only in-frame clones, some missing. The data show 300,000 to 350,000 clones, more than 85% seen once. Treatment in this sample: about 20 received Ad26.COV2.S at low or high dose, single or two shots; roughly five received placebo; per-sample allocation not given. It was on day 63 after the first vaccine or placebo injection that samples were taken. Sequences were derived from peripheral blood, sampled in a trial of Ad26.COV2.S vaccine versus placebo. All receptors derive from a person between 18 and 60 years old who received the Ad26.COV2.S COVID-19 vaccine or a placebo.

The V gene is TRBV2, the J gene TRBJ2-7; 7 nucleotides align to TRBD1. The CDR3 spans 17 residues. With V trimmed by 3 bases and J by 7 bases, 18 bases remained unmatched. Germline CDR1 reads SNHLY; CDR2 reads FYNNEI. The CDR3 loop reads CASSDPRQGSALEEQYF. The DNA for the CDR3 is TGTGCCAGCAGTGACCCGAGACAGGGCTCGGCTTTGGAAGAGCAGTACTTC. Full variable domain (remainder filled in from reference TRBV2 and TRBJ2-7): EPEVTQTPSHQVTQMGQEVILRCVPISNHLYFYWYRQILGQKVEFLVSFYNNEISEKSEIFDDQFSVERPDGSNFTLKIRSTKLEDSAMYFCASSDPRQGSALEEQYFGPGTRLTVT.

The chain employs TRBV6-5 and TRBJ2-7; TRBD2 aligns across 11 bases. V trimming: 6 bases; J trimming: 0 bases; junction bases outside the gene matches: 1. The length of the CDR3 is 14 residues. Germline CDR1 MNHEY, CDR2 SVGAGI. The CDR3 DNA reads as TGTGCCAGCAGGACTAGCGGGAACTCCTACGAGCAGTACTTC. This sequence encodes CASRTSGNSYEQYF.

This chain joins TRBV5-1 and TRBJ1-2; D might be TRBD1 (6 bases). V was clipped by 0 bases and J by 4 bases, with 16 bases between them. Germline V gives CDR1 SGHRS, CDR2 YFSETQ. The CDR3 length is 16 residues. The CDR3 DNA follows: TGCGCCAGCAGCTTGGACGGAACCGGGACACCCTATGGCTACACCTTC. Translating gives CASSLDGTGTPYGYTF.

The chain links TRBV7-9 to TRBJ2-4, with D perhaps matching TRBD1 (7 bases). Germline lookup yields CDR1 SEHNR and CDR2 FQNEAQ (reference sequence). Trimming removed 2 bases at V and 7 bases at J, with 18 bases between. The CDR3 has 16 residues. The CDR3 sequence: CASSLNRGTDLNIQYF. Written as DNA, the CDR3 is TGTGCCAGCAGCTTAAACCGGGGGACAGACCTTAACATTCAGTACTTC.

The chain uses TRBV2 and TRBJ2-3, with D possibly TRBD2 on 5 matching bases. V was clipped by 9 bases and J by 2 bases, with 9 bases between them. CDR1 and CDR2 from the germline V gene are SNHLY and FYNNEI. The CDR3 is made up of 12 amino acids. The CDR3 reads CASDRDTDTQYF. In DNA, the CDR3 is TGTGCCAGTGACCGGGACACAGATACGCAGTATTTT.

The chain couples TRBV15 to TRBJ2-2; 7 bases are shared with TRBD1. CDR1 is LNHNV, CDR2 YYDKDF, per germline (reference sequence). V gave up 5 bases and J gave up 2 bases; unmatched junction bases: 11. The CDR3 contains 17 residues. CDR3 in DNA: TGTGCCACCAGCCATCGACAGGGTGGAGAAAACACCGGGGAGCTGTTTTTT. It yields the protein CATSHRQGGENTGELFF.

The genes are TRBV10-1 and TRBJ2-3; perhaps TRBD2 as D (7 bases). CDR3 length: 17 amino acids. Germline-derived CDR1 and CDR2 are WNHNN and SYGVQD (reference sequence). V lost 2 bases and J lost 9, with 24 bases in between. Here the CDR3 reads CASSEVALGGRPGTQYF. The CDR3 DNA is TGCGCCAGCAGTGAGGTAGCCCTCGGGGGGCGGCCAGGCACGCAGTATTTT.

J is TRBJ1-1 and V is TRBV18; weak D call: TRBD1 (5 bases). Germline CDR1 reads KGHSH; CDR2 reads LQKENI. This CDR3 spans 13 amino acids. V shed 6 bases and J shed 7 bases, with 15 bases lying between them. CDR3 bases: TGTGCCAGCTCCGCTGACGGGGGGAATGAAGCTTTCTTT. This translates into CASSADGGNEAFF.

This clone showed up just a few times. This sequence joins TRBV5-5 and TRBJ1-6, with D hard to call. Trimming pared 5 bases from V and 7 bases from J, leaving 16 bases between. Germline V gene data show CDR1 as SGHKS and CDR2 as YYEKEE (reference sequence). The CDR3 totals 15 residues. The CDR3 sequence is CASRRSRGENSPLHF. For the CDR3, the DNA is TGTGCCAGCAGACGTAGCCGGGGTGAGAATTCACCCCTCCACTTT.